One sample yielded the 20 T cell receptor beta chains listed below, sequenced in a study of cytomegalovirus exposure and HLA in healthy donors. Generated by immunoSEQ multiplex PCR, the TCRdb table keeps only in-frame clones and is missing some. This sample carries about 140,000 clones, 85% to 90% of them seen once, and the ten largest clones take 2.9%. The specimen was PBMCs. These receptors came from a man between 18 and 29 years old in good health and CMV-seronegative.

The DNA of the CDR3 is TGCGCCAGCAGCGCAAGTTCAGCCTACAATGAGCAGTTCTTC. Residues: CASSASSAYNEQFF. The V and J genes are TRBV5-1 and TRBJ2-1; D is unclear. Germline CDR1 and CDR2: SGHRS and YFSETQ. Trimming removed 4 bases from V and 2 bases from J, with 10 bases in between. The CDR3 has 14 residues.

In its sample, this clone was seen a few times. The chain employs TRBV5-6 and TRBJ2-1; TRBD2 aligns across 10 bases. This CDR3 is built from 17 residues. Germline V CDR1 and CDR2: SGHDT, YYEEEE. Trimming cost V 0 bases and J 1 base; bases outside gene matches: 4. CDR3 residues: CASSLGLAGNSYNEQFF. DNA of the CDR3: TGTGCCAGCAGCTTGGGACTAGCGGGCAATTCCTACAATGAGCAGTTCTTC.

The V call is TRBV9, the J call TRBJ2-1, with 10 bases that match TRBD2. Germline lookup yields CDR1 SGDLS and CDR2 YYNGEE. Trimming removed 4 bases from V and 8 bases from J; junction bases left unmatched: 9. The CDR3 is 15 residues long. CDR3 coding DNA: TGTGCCAGCAGCCCCATAGCGGGAGGCGGGGATGAGCAGTTCTTC. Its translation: CASSPIAGGGDEQFF.

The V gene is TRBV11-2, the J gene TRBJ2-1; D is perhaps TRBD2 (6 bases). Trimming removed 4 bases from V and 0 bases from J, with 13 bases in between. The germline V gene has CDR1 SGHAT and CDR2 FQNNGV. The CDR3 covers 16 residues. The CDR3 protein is CASSYAGGASYNEQFF. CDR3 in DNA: TGTGCCAGCAGCTACGCCGGCGGGGCCTCCTACAATGAGCAGTTCTTC.

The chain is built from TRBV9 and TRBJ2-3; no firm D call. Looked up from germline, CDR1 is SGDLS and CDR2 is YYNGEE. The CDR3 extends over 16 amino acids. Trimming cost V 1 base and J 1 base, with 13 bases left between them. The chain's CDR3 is CASSVLSAIRTDTQYF. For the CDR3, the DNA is TGTGCCAGCAGCGTACTCAGCGCTATACGCACAGATACGCAGTATTTT.

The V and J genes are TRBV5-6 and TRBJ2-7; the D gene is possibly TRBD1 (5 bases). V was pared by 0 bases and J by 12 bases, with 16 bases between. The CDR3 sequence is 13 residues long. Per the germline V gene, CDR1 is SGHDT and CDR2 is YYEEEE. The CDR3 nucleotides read TGTGCCAGCAGCTTGGATCTGGGGCCGTCCCCGTACTTC. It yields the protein CASSLDLGPSPYF.

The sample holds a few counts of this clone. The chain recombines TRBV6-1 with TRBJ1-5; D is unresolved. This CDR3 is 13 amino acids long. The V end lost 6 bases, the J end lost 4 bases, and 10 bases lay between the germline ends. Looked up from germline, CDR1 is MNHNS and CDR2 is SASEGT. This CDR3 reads CASRPELNQPQHF. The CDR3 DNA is TGTGCCAGCAGACCGGAGTTAAATCAGCCCCAGCATTTT.

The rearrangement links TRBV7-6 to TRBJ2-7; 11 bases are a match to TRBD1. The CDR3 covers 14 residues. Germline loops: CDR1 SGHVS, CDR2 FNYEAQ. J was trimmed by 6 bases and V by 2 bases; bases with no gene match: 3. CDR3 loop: CASSLRDRGGEQYF. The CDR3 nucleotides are TGTGCCAGCAGCTTAAGGGACAGGGGGGGCGAGCAGTACTTC.

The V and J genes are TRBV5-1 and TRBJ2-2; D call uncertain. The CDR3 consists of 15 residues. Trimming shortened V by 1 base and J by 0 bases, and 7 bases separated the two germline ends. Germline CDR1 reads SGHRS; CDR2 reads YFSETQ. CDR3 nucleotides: TGCGCCAGCAGCTTGCGCAGTGCGAACACCGGGGAGCTGTTTTTT. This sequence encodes CASSLRSANTGELFF.

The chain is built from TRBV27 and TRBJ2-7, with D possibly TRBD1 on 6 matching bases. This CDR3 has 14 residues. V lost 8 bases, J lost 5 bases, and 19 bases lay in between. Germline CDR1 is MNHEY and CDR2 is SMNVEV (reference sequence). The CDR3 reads CASRRTGSPHEQYF. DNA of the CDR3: TGTGCCAGCCGGAGAACAGGGAGCCCCCACGAGCAGTACTTC.

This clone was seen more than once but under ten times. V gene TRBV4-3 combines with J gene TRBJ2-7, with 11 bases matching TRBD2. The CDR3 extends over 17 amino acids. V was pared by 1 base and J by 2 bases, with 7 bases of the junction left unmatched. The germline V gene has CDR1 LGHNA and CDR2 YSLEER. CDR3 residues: CASSQAFSGRGTYEQYF. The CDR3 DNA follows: TGCGCCAGCAGCCAAGCGTTTAGCGGGAGGGGAACCTACGAGCAGTACTTC.

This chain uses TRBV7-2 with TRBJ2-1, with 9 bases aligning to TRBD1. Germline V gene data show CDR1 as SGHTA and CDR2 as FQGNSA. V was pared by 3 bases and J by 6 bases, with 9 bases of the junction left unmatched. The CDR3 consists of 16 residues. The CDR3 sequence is CASSFQQGAMGNEQFF. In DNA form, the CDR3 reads TGTGCCAGCAGCTTCCAACAGGGGGCGATGGGCAATGAGCAGTTCTTC.

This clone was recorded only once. CDR3: CASSTRNRVESAGLIRYEQYF. The CDR3 coding sequence is TGCGCCAGCAGCACGCGAAACAGGGTTGAGTCGGCGGGTCTTATTAGGTACGAGCAGTACTTC. The chain employs TRBV5-1 and TRBJ2-7; the D gene is possibly TRBD1 (6 bases). V lost 4 bases to trimming and J lost 4 bases, with 36 bases between them. CDR3 size: 21 residues. The germline V gene has CDR1 SGHRS and CDR2 YFSETQ.

CDR3 in amino acids: CAISEGLGQGATGNTIYF. The CDR3 nucleotides read TGTGCCATCAGTGAGGGGTTGGGACAGGGGGCGACTGGAAACACCATATATTTT. This sequence joins TRBV10-3 and TRBJ1-3; 12 bases are a match to TRBD1. Germline V gene lookup returns CDR1 ENHRY and CDR2 SYGVKD. The CDR3 has 18 residues. After removal of 2 bases from V and 2 bases from J, the junction contained 7 bases not matched to a gene.

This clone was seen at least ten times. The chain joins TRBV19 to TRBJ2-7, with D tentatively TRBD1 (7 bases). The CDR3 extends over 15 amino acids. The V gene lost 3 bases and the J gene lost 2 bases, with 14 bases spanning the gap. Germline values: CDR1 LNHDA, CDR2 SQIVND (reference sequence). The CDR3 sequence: CASSILQGGPYEQYF. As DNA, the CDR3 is TGTGCCAGTAGTATTCTTCAGGGGGGTCCCTACGAGCAGTACTTC.

CDR3: CASSLPGGSTDTQYF. The CDR3 nucleotides are TGTGCCAGCAGTTTGCCGGGAGGGAGCACAGATACGCAGTATTTT. This sequence joins TRBV28 and TRBJ2-3, with 8 bases identical to TRBD2. J was trimmed by 0 bases and V by 3 bases; bases with no gene match: 2. The length of the CDR3 is 15 residues. The germline gives CDR1 MDHEN, CDR2 SYDVKM.

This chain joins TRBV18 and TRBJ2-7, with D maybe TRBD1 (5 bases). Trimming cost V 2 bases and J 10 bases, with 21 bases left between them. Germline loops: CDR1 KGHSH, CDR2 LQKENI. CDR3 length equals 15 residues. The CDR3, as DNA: TGTGCCAGCTCACCATCGACAGTTCCAATTGATAAACAGTACTTC. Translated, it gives CASSPSTVPIDKQYF.

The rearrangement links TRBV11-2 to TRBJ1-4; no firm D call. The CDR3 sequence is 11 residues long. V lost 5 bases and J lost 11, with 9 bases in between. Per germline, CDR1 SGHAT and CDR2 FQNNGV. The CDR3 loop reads CASSQTGKLFF. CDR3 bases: TGTGCCAGCAGCCAGACGGGTAAACTGTTTTTT.

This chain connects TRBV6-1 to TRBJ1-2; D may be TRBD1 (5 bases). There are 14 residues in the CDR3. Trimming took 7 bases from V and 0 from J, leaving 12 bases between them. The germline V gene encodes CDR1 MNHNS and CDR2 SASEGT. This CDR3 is CASTETVSNYGYTF. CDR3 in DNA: TGTGCCAGCACCGAGACAGTATCTAACTATGGCTACACCTTC.

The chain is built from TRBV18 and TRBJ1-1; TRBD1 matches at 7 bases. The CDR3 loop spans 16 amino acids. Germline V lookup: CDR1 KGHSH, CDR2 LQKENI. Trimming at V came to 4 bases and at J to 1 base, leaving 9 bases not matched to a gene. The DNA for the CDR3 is TGTGCCAGCTCACGAAGACAGGGTTTGGGGAACACTGAAGCTTTCTTT. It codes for CASSRRQGLGNTEAFF. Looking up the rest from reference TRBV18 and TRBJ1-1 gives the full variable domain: NAGVMQNPRHLVRRRGQEARLRCSPMKGHSHVYWYRQLPEEGLKFMVYLQKENIIDESGMPKERFSAEFPKEGPSILRIQQVVRGDSAAYFCASSRRQGLGNTEAFFGQGTRLTVV.